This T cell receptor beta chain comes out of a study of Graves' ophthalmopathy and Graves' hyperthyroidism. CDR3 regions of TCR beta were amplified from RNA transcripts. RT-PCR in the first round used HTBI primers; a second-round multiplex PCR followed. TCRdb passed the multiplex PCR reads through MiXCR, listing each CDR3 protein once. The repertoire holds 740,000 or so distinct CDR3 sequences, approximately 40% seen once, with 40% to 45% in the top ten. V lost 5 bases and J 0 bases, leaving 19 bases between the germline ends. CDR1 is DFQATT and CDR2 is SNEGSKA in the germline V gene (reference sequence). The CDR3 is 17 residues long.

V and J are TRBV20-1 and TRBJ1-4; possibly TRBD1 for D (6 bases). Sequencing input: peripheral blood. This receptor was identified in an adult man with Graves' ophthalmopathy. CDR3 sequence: CSAQGWTEGPTNEKLFF. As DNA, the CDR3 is TGCAGTGCTCAAGGATGGACAGAAGGCCCAACTAATGAAAAACTGTTTTTT.